The clone carrying this T cell receptor (beta chain) showed up just a few times. These data originate in a study of blood T cells in healthy people across ages. Next came a second PCR, run for 7 to 11 cycles, which used a sample-barcoded 5' primer along with a J-beta primer mix. A template-switch adaptor containing 12 random nucleotides labeled each cDNA molecule. TCRdb analysed the 5' RACE reads with MiXCR anew, one entry per CDR3 protein. The data show hundreds of thousands of distinct CDR3 sequences, under 65% seen once. Individuals who donated were healthy Caucasians from Russia aged 6 to 90. This CDR3 spans 16 amino acids. The germline gives CDR1 SGHRS, CDR2 YFSETQ. The V and J ends lost 0 bases and 10 bases, in that order; junction bases with no gene match: 13.

This TCR came from a man in his sixties in good health. The sequencing sample was made of blood. The J gene is TRBJ2-1, the V gene TRBV5-1, with 7 bases aligning to TRBD1. The CDR3 bases are TGCGCCAGCAGCTTGGTTACAGGGGCCATTTACGGGGAGCAGTTCTTC. The encoded protein is CASSLVTGAIYGEQFF.